A single T cell receptor (beta chain) is shown here with its context. Germline V gene data show CDR1 as LGHDT and CDR2 as YNNKEL (reference sequence). This CDR3 is 18 amino acids long. Trimming at V came to 3 bases and at J to 3 bases, leaving 9 bases not matched to a gene. This sample was included in a study of blood T cell repertoires in COVID-19. Overall study context: T cells, B-cell-depleted T cells, or PBMCs supplied cDNA or gDNA.

Original processing notes: It was from reference gene primer amplification that nucleated cell counts were estimated. Some clones are missing from TCRdb's copy, which holds only in-frame ones; the method was immunoSEQ multiplex PCR. V and J calls and clone size are copied from that table; D and trimming were computed from the DNA. The table lists roughly 200,000 clones, roughly 86% of them singletons. This chain connects TRBV3-1 (or the pseudogene TRBV3-2) to TRBJ2-2, with TRBD2 matching over 11 bases. Input material: peripheral blood. This clonotype was obtained from a woman in her 30s with active or convalescent COVID-19. CDR3 sequence (DNA): TGTGCCAGCAGCCAGTACTCCGGGACTAGCGGATACACCGGGGAGCTGTTTTTT. It is translated as CASSQYSGTSGYTGELFF.